The clone carrying this TCR beta chain was counted at least ten times. The data originate from a study of T cells after yellow fever vaccination. MiXCR, run by TCRdb on the 5' RACE reads, gives a single entry per CDR3 protein. This table holds some 250,000 distinct CDR3 sequences, approximately 3.8% found once. This CDR3 has 17 residues. With 0 bases removed from V and 2 bases from J, the gap between germline ends came to 16 bases. From germline, CDR1 is MNHEY and CDR2 SVGAGI. The material sequenced was PBMCs, taken 15 days after the yellow fever booster vaccination. The genes are TRBV6-5 and TRBJ1-2, with a tentative D call TRBD1 (5 bases). The TCR originated in a man between 18 and 35 years old who received the YFV17D yellow fever vaccine. The DNA for the CDR3 is TGTGCCAGCAGTTACTCAGGGGCTGAAGGGGCCAACTATGGCTACACCTTC. Protein: CASSYSGAEGANYGYTF.